Included here is one TCR beta chain sequence, with context. The antigen is unknown. The sample comes from a study of Ad26.COV2.S vaccination and SARS-CoV-2 variants. Study overall: Among those in the COV1001 Ad26.COV2.S trial arm was the donor.

Sequencing used immunoSEQ multiplex PCR; TCRdb keeps in-frame clones, though not all of them. The sample consists of about 220,000 clones, around nine tenths of them appearing once. General study points: Among vaccine recipients, spike-specific TCR breadth exceeded that of placebo recipients.

CDR3 length equals 11 residues. Germline V lookup: CDR1 SGHTS, CDR2 YDEGEE. The germline V and J ends were trimmed by 4 bases and 8 bases, with 7 bases remaining between them. Indicated treatment: around 19 received Ad26.COV2.S at low or high dose, single or two shots; 5 received placebo; per-sample allocation not given. After the first vaccine or placebo injection, samples were drawn on day 63. The sample came from a Boston adult aged 18-55 years. The study used a vaccine consisting of an Ad26 vector that expressed Wuhan-strain SARS-CoV-2 spike. The source of this sequence is a person between 18 and 65 years old who received the Ad26.COV2.S COVID-19 vaccine or a placebo. The gene calls are TRBV5-8 and TRBJ2-1; D might be TRBD2 (6 bases). Sequenced here: peripheral blood, sampled in a trial of Ad26.COV2.S vaccine versus placebo. DNA of the CDR3: TGTGCCAGCAGCGGGGGGTATGAGCAGTTCTTC. Residues: CASSGGYEQFF.